These 13 T cell receptor beta chains share one sample of origin, sequenced in a study of T cell responses to AZD1222 COVID-19 vaccine (dated by TCRdb to the early 2020s). Libraries were constructed by the immunoSEQ multiplex PCR assay. Drawn from immuneACCESS, this table holds only the in-frame rearrangements with V and J called that TCRdb kept. Clones are partly lost; checked studies trace under half to an unresolved V gene and leave the rest unexplained. The sample table shows approximately 110,000 clones, and around 90% are seen once. 1.2% of the sample is held by the ten biggest clonotypes. The sample's time point label, decoded: baseline before first vaccination. This sample comprised peripheral blood, obtained on day 0 of AZD1222 vaccination. The source of these receptors is an adult in good health.

This clone was detected only once. The V gene is TRBV7-2, the J gene TRBJ1-2; no definite D call. V lost 1 base and J 1 base, leaving 10 bases between the germline ends. Germline V lookup: CDR1 SGHTA, CDR2 FQGNSA. The CDR3 loop spans 15 amino acids. CDR3 protein: CASSLDATVNYGYTF. Written as DNA, the CDR3 is TGTGCCAGCAGCTTAGACGCGACGGTTAACTATGGCTACACCTTC.

The J gene is TRBJ1-2, the V gene TRBV7-2, with a possible D match to TRBD1 (5 bases). Germline CDR1 reads SGHTA; CDR2 reads FQGNSA. The germline V and J ends were trimmed by 5 bases and 3 bases, with 22 bases remaining between them. The CDR3 extends over 17 amino acids. The CDR3 is CASSEGWGSRRDYGYTF. DNA of the CDR3: TGTGCCAGCAGCGAGGGGTGGGGGTCAAGGAGGGACTATGGCTACACCTTC.

The V and J genes are TRBV3-1 (or the pseudogene TRBV3-2) and TRBJ1-3; 7 positions agree with TRBD1. CDR3 length: 17 amino acids. From germline, CDR1 is LGHDT and CDR2 YNNKEL (reference sequence). Trimming took 4 bases from V and 2 from J; bases not matched to a gene: 11. In DNA form, the CDR3 reads TGTGCCAGCAGCCTTAAAGGGACAGAAAGAACTGGAAACACCATATATTTT. It translates to CASSLKGTERTGNTIYF.

The chain links TRBV7-2 to TRBJ1-5; a weak D match, TRBD1 (6 bases). V was shortened by 3 bases and J by 7 bases, with 16 bases between the two germline ends. In germline, CDR1 is SGHTA, CDR2 FQGNSA. The CDR3 loop spans 15 amino acids. As DNA, the CDR3 is TGTGCCAGCAGCTTGGCGTCGGGGGCTTGGCAGCCCCAGCATTTT. As protein: CASSLASGAWQPQHF.

V and J are TRBV30 and TRBJ1-1; no definite D call. V gave up 5 bases and J gave up 7 bases, with 14 bases separating them. Per germline, CDR1 GTSNPN and CDR2 SVGIG (reference sequence). The CDR3 length is 12 residues. The CDR3 DNA sequence: TGTGCCTGGCAGAGGGAAAGGGATGAAGCTTTCTTT. Translated, it gives CAWQRERDEAFF.

The V call is TRBV4-1, the J call TRBJ1-4; D ambiguous. This CDR3 comprises 14 residues. Trimming removed 1 base at V and 8 bases at J, with 11 bases between. The germline gives CDR1 MGHRA, CDR2 YSYEKL. CDR3: CASSQGWGREKLFF. As DNA, the CDR3 is TGCGCCAGCAGCCAAGGTTGGGGTCGAGAAAAACTGTTTTTT.

This chain links TRBV5-1 with TRBJ2-1; 11 bases line up with TRBD2. The V gene's germline CDR1 is SGHRS and CDR2 YFSETQ. There are 15 residues in the CDR3. Germline trimming cut 2 bases from V and 3 bases from J; bases unmatched to any gene: 1. CDR3 sequence reads: CASSFSGGVYNEQFF. The CDR3 coding sequence is TGCGCCAGCAGCTTTAGCGGGGGGGTCTACAATGAGCAGTTCTTC.

The V call is TRBV10-1, the J call TRBJ2-2, with 7 bases fitting TRBD1. The CDR3 is 14 amino acids. Germline-derived CDR1 and CDR2 are WNHNN and SYGVQD (reference sequence). The J segment lost 7 bases and the V segment lost 8 bases, leaving 10 bases of the junction unmatched. CDR3 sequence: CASSTGLLGGELFF. CDR3 nucleotide sequence: TGCGCCAGCTCGACAGGGTTGCTTGGCGGGGAGCTGTTTTTT.

The chain is built from TRBV6-1 and TRBJ1-1; tentative D call: TRBD1 (6 bases). In germline, CDR1 is MNHNS, CDR2 SASEGT. V was cut by 1 base and J by 6 bases, with 12 bases left in between. The length of the CDR3 is 14 residues. The CDR3 DNA is TGTGCCAGCAGTGAAGGGACAGAGAGGGCTGAAGCTTTCTTT. It translates to CASSEGTERAEAFF.

The chain links TRBV6-1 to TRBJ2-1, with 7 bases identical to TRBD2. The CDR3 spans 15 residues. Germline values: CDR1 MNHNS, CDR2 SASEGT. Trimming cost V 3 bases and J 10 bases; bases outside gene matches: 12. The CDR3 loop reads CASSDGEGGPEEQFF. CDR3 nucleotide sequence: TGTGCCAGCAGTGACGGGGAGGGAGGCCCGGAGGAGCAGTTCTTC.

V is TRBV20-1 and J is TRBJ2-1; no clear D. V shed 5 bases and J shed 10 bases, with 9 bases lying between them. Germline CDR1 is DFQATT and CDR2 is SNEGSKA (reference sequence). This CDR3 is built from 10 residues. In DNA, the CDR3 is TGCAGTGCTGGAACGAACGAGCAGTTCTTC. Its protein is CSAGTNEQFF.

The V and J genes are TRBV19 and TRBJ2-1; perhaps TRBD2 as D (7 bases). CDR3 size: 13 residues. V lost 6 bases and J lost 9, with 15 bases in between. CDR1 and CDR2 (germline): LNHDA, SQIVND (reference sequence). The CDR3 bases are TGTGCCAGTAGCAAGGGGGGGGGCCGTGAGCAGTTCTTC. Translation gives CASSKGGGREQFF. Combining the CDR3 with reference TRBV19 and TRBJ2-1 gives the whole variable domain DGGITQSPKYLFRKEGQNVTLSCEQNLNHDAMYWYRQDPGQGLRLIYYSQIVNDFQKGDIAEGYSVSREKKESFPLTVTSAQKNPTAFYLCASSKGGGREQFFGPGTRLTVL.

The chain joins TRBV9 to TRBJ2-3; D uncertain. The CDR3 extends over 12 amino acids. The V end lost 4 bases, the J end lost 9 bases, and 12 bases lay between the germline ends. CDR1 and CDR2 (germline): SGDLS, YYNGEE. The CDR3 spells CASSSTVGTQYF. The CDR3 coding sequence is TGTGCCAGCAGCTCGACTGTAGGAACGCAGTATTTT.